The rows below give T cell receptor beta chains drawn from one sample of a study of T cells in Graves' hyperthyroidism and ophthalmopathy. TCRdb passed the multiplex PCR reads through MiXCR, listing each CDR3 protein once. The profile shows roughly 200,000 distinct CDR3 sequences, about a sixth of them singletons. Sequences were obtained from blood. Receptors were obtained from a woman aged 45 to 65 with Graves' hyperthyroidism. CDR3s include the opening cysteine and the closing phenylalanine or tryptophan. Each record gives: V gene, clone size, J gene, D gene, CDR3 DNA, CDR3 protein. The D gene is left open where the match is weak. Not all rows give a size; the values are once, few, many and, for expanded clones, a class.

v_call: TRBV19
clone_size: NA
j_call: TRBJ1-1
d_call: NA
cdr3_nt: TGTGCCAGTTCCAGGGGAGACACTGAAGCTTTCTTT
cdr3_aa: CASSRGDTEAFF

v_call: TRBV9
clone_size: few
j_call: TRBJ2-3
d_call: NA
cdr3_nt: TGTGCCAGCAGCGTAGGGGGATGGACAGATACGCAGTATTTT
cdr3_aa: CASSVGGWTDTQYF

v_call: TRBV20-1
clone_size: many
j_call: TRBJ2-3
d_call: TRBD2
cdr3_nt: TGCAGTGCTGACGGACTAGCGGGGAGCACAGATACGCAGTATTTT
cdr3_aa: CSADGLAGSTDTQYF

v_call: TRBV5-4
clone_size: few
j_call: TRBJ2-7
d_call: NA
cdr3_nt: TGTGCCAGCAGCCCTGGGACCCTTAGCTCCTACGAGCAGTACTTC
cdr3_aa: CASSPGTLSSYEQYF

v_call: TRBV24-1
clone_size: NA
j_call: TRBJ2-3
d_call: TRBD2
cdr3_nt: TGTGCCACCAGTGCGGGACTAGCGGGAGTACATACGCAGTATTTT
cdr3_aa: CATSAGLAGVHTQYF

v_call: TRBV4-1
clone_size: NA
j_call: TRBJ2-7
d_call: TRBD2
cdr3_nt: TGCGCCAGCAGCCAAATCGGACTAGCGGGAGAGGACGAGCAGTACTTC
cdr3_aa: CASSQIGLAGEDEQYF

v_call: TRBV14
clone_size: NA
j_call: TRBJ2-3
d_call: NA
cdr3_nt: TGTGCCAGCAGCCTGGGGGCCAGCCTGTATTTT
cdr3_aa: CASSLGASLYF

v_call: TRBV11-3
clone_size: NA
j_call: TRBJ2-5
d_call: TRBD2
cdr3_nt: TGTGCCAGCAGCTTAGCTTCGGGACTAAAAGTGGGGACCCAGTACTTC
cdr3_aa: CASSLASGLKVGTQYF

v_call: TRBV30
clone_size: many
j_call: TRBJ2-1
d_call: TRBD2
cdr3_nt: TGTGCCTGGAGTTCGGCTAGCGGGAGTTGGTATGAGCAGTTCTTC
cdr3_aa: CAWSSASGSWYEQFF

v_call: TRBV20-1
clone_size: many
j_call: TRBJ2-5
d_call: TRBD1
cdr3_nt: TGCAGTGCTGGTCAGACAGGGGGTTCAGAGACCCAGTACTTC
cdr3_aa: CSAGQTGGSETQYF

v_call: TRBV7-2
clone_size: NA
j_call: TRBJ2-3
d_call: TRBD2
cdr3_nt: TGTGCCAGCAGCCCCAGGCCTGGGACTAGGGGGGATACGCAGTATTTT
cdr3_aa: CASSPRPGTRGDTQYF

v_call: TRBV3-1
clone_size: many
j_call: TRBJ1-5
d_call: NA
cdr3_nt: TGTGCCAGCAGCCAAGCCCATAGCAATCAGCCCCAGCATTTT
cdr3_aa: CASSQAHSNQPQHF

v_call: TRBV7-2
clone_size: many
j_call: TRBJ2-7
d_call: TRBD2
cdr3_nt: TGTGCCAGCAGCTTCGGCGGGGGCTCCTACGAGCAGTACTTC
cdr3_aa: CASSFGGGSYEQYF

v_call: TRBV20-1
clone_size: many
j_call: TRBJ2-1
d_call: TRBD2
cdr3_nt: TGCAGTGCGGCGGGACTAGCGGACTACAATGAGCAGTTCTTC
cdr3_aa: CSAAGLADYNEQFF

v_call: TRBV7-9
clone_size: many
j_call: TRBJ1-1
d_call: TRBD1
cdr3_nt: TGTGCCAGCAGCAGGACAGGGGGCTACACTGAAGCTTTCTTT
cdr3_aa: CASSRTGGYTEAFF

v_call: TRBV12-3/TRBV12-4
clone_size: NA
j_call: TRBJ1-5
d_call: NA
cdr3_nt: TGTGCCAGCAGTTTATCGGGGCGGGGTCAGCCCCAGCATTTT
cdr3_aa: CASSLSGRGQPQHF

v_call: TRBV12-3/TRBV12-4
clone_size: many
j_call: TRBJ1-1
d_call: NA
cdr3_nt: TGTGCCAGCACCACCTCTCTGGGGGACACTGAAGCTTTCTTT
cdr3_aa: CASTTSLGDTEAFF

v_call: TRBV7-6
clone_size: once
j_call: TRBJ1-2
d_call: TRBD1
cdr3_nt: TGCGCCAGCAGTGGATTAGGACAGGGACGCCCCTATGGCTACACCTTC
cdr3_aa: CASSGLGQGRPYGYTF

v_call: TRBV12-3/TRBV12-4
clone_size: few
j_call: TRBJ2-1
d_call: TRBD2
cdr3_nt: TGTGCCAGCAGATGGGCGGGAGGGTTGGGTGAGCAGTTCTTC
cdr3_aa: CASRWAGGLGEQFF

v_call: TRBV10-3
clone_size: many
j_call: TRBJ2-1
d_call: NA
cdr3_nt: TGTGCCATCAGTGCGGGCGACTACAATGAGCAGTTCTTC
cdr3_aa: CAISAGDYNEQFF

v_call: TRBV3-1
clone_size: NA
j_call: TRBJ2-1
d_call: NA
cdr3_nt: TGTGCCAGCAGCATATCTACAGGAAGGACGGATGAGCAGTTCTTC
cdr3_aa: CASSISTGRTDEQFF

v_call: TRBV27
clone_size: NA
j_call: TRBJ1-1
d_call: NA
cdr3_nt: TGTGCCAGCAGTTTCGGGGGAGGGCTTACTGAAGCTTTCTTT
cdr3_aa: CASSFGGGLTEAFF

v_call: TRBV30
clone_size: many
j_call: TRBJ2-7
d_call: NA
cdr3_nt: TGTGCCTGGAGTGCAGGGGTTGGATACGAGCAGTACTTC
cdr3_aa: CAWSAGVGYEQYF

v_call: TRBV29-1
clone_size: NA
j_call: TRBJ2-7
d_call: TRBD1
cdr3_nt: TGCAGCGTTGGTCTTAGGACAGGGATCTACGAGCAGTACTTC
cdr3_aa: CSVGLRTGIYEQYF

v_call: TRBV6-5
clone_size: NA
j_call: TRBJ1-4
d_call: NA
cdr3_nt: TGTGCCAGCAGTTACGGCGGGGGCGAAAAACTGTTTTTT
cdr3_aa: CASSYGGGEKLFF

v_call: TRBV20-1
clone_size: few
j_call: TRBJ2-1
d_call: TRBD2
cdr3_nt: TGCAGTGCTAGAGCGACCAGTAGCGGGAGCTTCGTCAATGAGCAGTTCTTC
cdr3_aa: CSARATSSGSFVNEQFF

v_call: TRBV28
clone_size: many
j_call: TRBJ2-5
d_call: NA
cdr3_nt: TGTGTCAGCACGGGCGGAACATACCAAGAGACCCAGTACTTC
cdr3_aa: CVSTGGTYQETQYF

v_call: TRBV29-1
clone_size: few
j_call: TRBJ2-7
d_call: NA
cdr3_nt: TGCAGCGTTGAAGGCACCAGCTTAGGGCAGTACTTC
cdr3_aa: CSVEGTSLGQYF

v_call: TRBV5-1
clone_size: many
j_call: TRBJ1-1
d_call: TRBD1
cdr3_nt: TGCGCCAGCAGCCCTCTGGGACAGGGGAACACTGAAGCTTTCTTT
cdr3_aa: CASSPLGQGNTEAFF

v_call: TRBV28
clone_size: many
j_call: TRBJ2-2
d_call: NA
cdr3_nt: TGTGCCAGCCTCGGGGGTCGTACCGGGGAGCTGTTTTTT
cdr3_aa: CASLGGRTGELFF

v_call: TRBV6-6
clone_size: many
j_call: TRBJ1-5
d_call: NA
cdr3_nt: TGTGCCAGCAGTTACCCCCACGGAAGCAATCAGCCCCAGCATTTT
cdr3_aa: CASSYPHGSNQPQHF

v_call: TRBV20-1
clone_size: once
j_call: TRBJ1-1
d_call: NA
cdr3_nt: TGCAGTGCTAGAGATTGGGTCGGGAACACTGAAGCTTTCTTT
cdr3_aa: CSARDWVGNTEAFF